This TCR beta chain was captured by sequencing in a study of cytomegalovirus exposure and HLA in healthy donors. The PCR made use of 60 Vbeta and 13 Jbeta primers. The repertoire was sequenced with immunoSEQ multiplex PCR; TCRdb's copy has only in-frame clones and lacks some. Here the sample spans some 130,000 clones, 65% to 70% being singletons. CDR1 SGDLS and CDR2 YYNGEE come from the germline V gene. The CDR3 has 11 residues. V was cut by 3 bases and J by 10 bases, with 10 bases left in between. Sequencing used PBMCs. This clonotype originated in a human donor in good health. The J gene is TRBJ1-2, the V gene TRBV9; perhaps TRBD1 as D (6 bases). DNA of the CDR3: TGTGCCAGCAGCGCCGGACAGTTCTACACCTTC. This translates into CASSAGQFYTF. Looking up the rest from reference TRBV9 and TRBJ1-2 gives the full variable domain: DSGVTQTPKHLITATGQRVTLRCSPRSGDLSVYWYQQSLDQGLQFLIQYYNGEERAKGNILERFSAQQFPDLHSELNLSSLELGDSALYFCASSAGQFYTFGSGTRLTVV.